The rows below give T cell receptor beta chains drawn from one sample of a study of T cell responses to AZD1222 COVID-19 vaccine. Only in-frame clones appear in the TCRdb table, and some are missing; sequencing was by immunoSEQ multiplex PCR. The sample has some 140,000 clones; about 92% are singletons. The sample in question was peripheral blood, obtained on day 0 of AZD1222 vaccination. All receptors come from an adult in good health. Each CDR3 is given with its conserved first and last residue. The D gene is left open where the match is weak. Not every row has a clone size; where given, it reads once, few, many or a size class.

J: TRBJ1-5; D: NA; size: NA; V: TRBV15; CDR3: CATSRDRIRGGQPQHF; DNA: TGTGCCACCAGCAGAGATCGAATCCGGGGTGGTCAGCCCCAGCATTTT
J: TRBJ1-1; D: NA; size: NA; V: TRBV6-2/TRBV6-3; CDR3: CASSYDDEAFF; DNA: TGTGCCAGCAGTTATGATGATGAAGCTTTCTTT
J: TRBJ1-5; D: NA; size: once; V: TRBV3-1/TRBV3-2; CDR3: CASSYGQSPNQPQHF; DNA: TGTGCCAGCAGCTACGGACAGAGCCCGAATCAGCCCCAGCATTTT
J: TRBJ2-2; D: NA; size: NA; V: TRBV3-1/TRBV3-2; CDR3: CASSPVTTNTGELFF; DNA: TGTGCCAGCAGCCCCGTAACTACTAACACCGGGGAGCTGTTTTTT
J: TRBJ1-1; D: NA; size: NA; V: TRBV5-6; CDR3: CASSLLRLQGLENTEAFF; DNA: TGTGCCAGCAGCTTGTTGAGACTTCAAGGGTTGGAGAACACTGAAGCTTTCTTT
J: TRBJ2-2; D: NA; size: NA; V: TRBV10-3; CDR3: CAISGLTGSGELFF; DNA: TGTGCCATCAGTGGGCTTACGGGGTCTGGGGAGCTGTTTTTT
J: TRBJ1-2; D: NA; size: NA; V: TRBV28; CDR3: CASTDGTPPYGYTF; DNA: TGTGCCAGCACCGACGGGACACCTCCCTATGGCTACACCTTC
J: TRBJ2-3; D: NA; size: NA; V: TRBV9; CDR3: CASSVTTSSTDTQYF; DNA: TGTGCCAGCAGCGTGACTACCTCTAGCACAGATACGCAGTATTTT
J: TRBJ1-1; D: NA; size: NA; V: TRBV27; CDR3: CASSLYAVATEAFF; DNA: TGTGCCAGCAGTTTATACGCGGTCGCCACTGAAGCTTTCTTT
J: TRBJ1-4; D: NA; size: NA; V: TRBV3-1/TRBV3-2; CDR3: CASSSLAGPTNEKLFF; DNA: TGTGCCAGCAGCTCTCTGGCAGGGCCCACTAATGAAAAACTGTTTTTT
J: TRBJ2-5; D: NA; size: NA; V: TRBV5-1; CDR3: CASNSVRGAQETQYF; DNA: TGCGCCAGCAACTCGGTCCGGGGAGCCCAAGAGACCCAGTACTTC
J: TRBJ1-5; D: TRBD1; size: NA; V: TRBV5-6; CDR3: CASSSYSGQEVFQPQHF; DNA: TGTGCCAGCAGCTCCTACTCTGGACAGGAAGTATTTCAGCCCCAGCATTTT
J: TRBJ1-2; D: NA; size: NA; V: TRBV7-2; CDR3: CASRLGRATNYGYTF; DNA: TGTGCCAGCAGACTGGGACGGGCAACTAACTATGGCTACACCTTC
J: TRBJ2-7; D: TRBD2; size: NA; V: TRBV27; CDR3: CASRKAGGREQYF; DNA: TGTGCCAGCAGAAAAGCGGGGGGGCGTGAGCAGTACTTC
J: TRBJ1-4; D: NA; size: NA; V: TRBV7-6; CDR3: CASSLTSPGLGEKLFF; DNA: TGTGCCAGCAGCTTAACTTCACCGGGCTTGGGGGAAAAACTGTTTTTT
J: TRBJ2-7; D: TRBD1; size: once; V: TRBV3-1/TRBV3-2; CDR3: CASTAGDRGLNEQYF; DNA: TGTGCCAGCACTGCAGGGGACAGGGGTCTTAACGAGCAGTACTTC